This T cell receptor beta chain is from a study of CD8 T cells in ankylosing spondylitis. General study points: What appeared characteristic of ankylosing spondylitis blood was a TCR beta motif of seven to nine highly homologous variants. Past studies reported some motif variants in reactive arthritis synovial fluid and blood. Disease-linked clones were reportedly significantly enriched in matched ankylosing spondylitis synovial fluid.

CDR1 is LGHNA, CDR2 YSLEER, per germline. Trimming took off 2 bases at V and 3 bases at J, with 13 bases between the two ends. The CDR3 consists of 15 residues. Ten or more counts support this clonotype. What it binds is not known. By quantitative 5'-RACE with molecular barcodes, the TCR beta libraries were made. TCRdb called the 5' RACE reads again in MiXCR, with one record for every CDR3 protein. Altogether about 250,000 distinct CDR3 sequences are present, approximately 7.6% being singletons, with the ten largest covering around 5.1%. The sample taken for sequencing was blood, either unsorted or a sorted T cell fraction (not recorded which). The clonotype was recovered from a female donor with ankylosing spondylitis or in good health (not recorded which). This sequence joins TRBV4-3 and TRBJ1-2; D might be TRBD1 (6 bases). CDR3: CASSQFVAGDYGYTF. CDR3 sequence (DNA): TGCGCCAGCAGCCAATTCGTAGCAGGGGACTATGGCTACACCTTC.